One and the same sample provided the 18 T cell receptor beta chains below, sequenced in a study of human T cells and chemical hapten exposure (dated by TCRdb to about 2021). Interpreted using the paper, the time point label stands for: patch test 3, about 24 weeks after DPC sensitization. What this sample's treatment or condition label stands for: therapeutic diphenylcyclopropenone sensitization with weekly scalp DPC. Libraries were built with RACE. The listed sequencing device is NextSeq 500. Clones were called with MiXCR by TCRdb after fastp trimmed the public reads at Q25, and only in-frame beta chains were retained. Rows merge per CDR3 protein into single entries with the most common DNA and genes. Recorded for this sample are 150,000 to 200,000 distinct CDR3 sequences; 28% of them occurred a single time. The top ten clonotypes cover approximately 2.1% of the sample. Material: whole blood, obtained in connection with sensitization to the hapten diphenylcyclopropenone (DPC). The source of these receptors is a woman in her late teens or twenties with alopecia areata. Some clones in this sample may be carry-over from other donors' samples.

Comment on this clonotype: A junction boundary mismatches the germline segment, possibly from a read error. V is TRBV4-3 and J is TRBJ1-5, with a possible D match to TRBD1 (6 bases). The CDR3 totals 15 residues. In germline, CDR1 is LGHNA, CDR2 YSLEER. The DNA for the CDR3 is TGTGCCAGCAGCCAAGTCTGGGACATGGATCAGCCCCAGCATTTT. Amino acid sequence: CASSQVWDMDQPQHF.

The rearrangement links TRBV6-5 to TRBJ1-1; possible D gene TRBD1, 6 bases. CDR1 and CDR2 from the germline V gene are MNHEY and SVGAGI. V dropped 4 bases and J dropped 2 bases, with 11 bases sitting between them. The CDR3 is 14 amino acids. The CDR3 region has the DNA TGTGCCAGCAGTTTCAGGGACACTAACACTGAAGCTTTCTTT. Residues: CASSFRDTNTEAFF.

The J gene is TRBJ1-2, the V gene TRBV10-3, with D uncertain. The CDR3 is made up of 15 amino acids. The germline gives CDR1 ENHRY, CDR2 SYGVKD. V was pared by 4 bases and J by 4 bases, with 16 bases between. CDR3 DNA sequence: TGTGCCATCAGTGTCGCGCCTGGTGTAGGCTATGGCTACACCTTC. As protein: CAISVAPGVGYGYTF.

There are a few counts of this clonotype. This rearrangement joins TRBV29-1 to TRBJ2-1; D is possibly TRBD1 or TRBD2 (5 bases each). V gave up 7 bases and J gave up 4 bases, with 20 bases separating them. The CDR3 loop spans 15 amino acids. CDR1 is SQVTM and CDR2 is ANQGSEA in the germline V gene. The CDR3: CSAWTSGRRYNEQFF. In DNA, the CDR3 is TGCAGCGCCTGGACGTCGGGACGCCGATACAATGAGCAGTTCTTC.

The sample holds many counts of this clonotype. The rearrangement joins TRBV3-1 to TRBJ2-2; D gene ambiguous. The CDR3 has 16 residues. V was trimmed by 3 bases and J by 1 base, leaving 12 bases between them. In germline, CDR1 is LGHDT, CDR2 YNNKEL (reference sequence). CDR3 in DNA: TGTGCCAGCAGCCACTTCGGCGGAATGAACACCGGGGAGCTGTTTTTT. Translated, it gives CASSHFGGMNTGELFF.

The chain uses TRBV7-9 and TRBJ2-5; D unclear. CDR1 is SEHNR, CDR2 FQNEAQ, per germline (reference sequence). V was cut by 1 base and J by 5 bases, with 11 bases left in between. The CDR3 runs 14 residues. The CDR3 here is CASSLVGPGETQYF. The CDR3 coding sequence is TGTGCCAGCAGCTTAGTTGGTCCCGGGGAGACCCAGTACTTC.

The chain joins TRBV12-3 or TRBV12-4 to TRBJ2-7; 11 bases align to TRBD2. V lost 5 bases, J lost 3 bases, and 3 bases stayed unmatched. This CDR3 comprises 14 residues. The CDR3 DNA reads as TGTGCCAGCAGTACTAGCGGGGGATACTACGAGCAGTACTTC. Amino acid sequence: CASSTSGGYYEQYF.

Only a few counts were recorded for this clonotype. The chain is built from TRBV29-1 and TRBJ1-2, with 7 bases matching TRBD1. V trimming: 8 bases; J trimming: 4 bases; junction bases outside the gene matches: 4. The length of the CDR3 is 11 residues. Looked up from germline, CDR1 is SQVTM and CDR2 is ANQGSEA. The DNA for the CDR3 is TGCAGCATCGGGACAGTCTATGGCTACACCTTC. Protein: CSIGTVYGYTF.

V gene TRBV4-2 combines with J gene TRBJ2-3; D is uncertain. Between the trimmed V and J ends, which lost 0 bases and 5 bases, there was a span of 6 bases. Germline V lookup: CDR1 LGHNA, CDR2 YNFKEQ. The CDR3 contains 13 residues. The CDR3 here is CASSQEWGDTQYF. As DNA, the CDR3 is TGTGCCAGCAGCCAAGAGTGGGGAGATACGCAGTATTTT.

Comment on this clonotype: A junction boundary mismatches the germline segment, possibly from a read error. This rearrangement joins TRBV25-1 to TRBJ2-7, with TRBD1 matching over 8 bases. The germline V gene has CDR1 MGHDK and CDR2 SYGVNS. The CDR3 totals 16 residues. CDR3 sequence: CAGSENGGTGLHEQYF. The CDR3 DNA reads as TGTGCCGGCAGTGAAAACGGTGGGACAGGACTCCACGAGCAGTACTTC.

The gene calls are TRBV7-2 and TRBJ2-1, with TRBD1 as a possible D gene (5 bases). Germline V gives CDR1 SGHTA, CDR2 FQGNSA. V was clipped by 5 bases and J by 7 bases, with 9 bases between them. The CDR3 is 12 residues long. The CDR3 is CASSPGLNEQFF. DNA for the CDR3: TGTGCCAGCAGCCCAGGGCTGAATGAGCAGTTCTTC.

The gene calls are TRBV29-1 and TRBJ2-6, with 9 bases aligning to TRBD1. This CDR3 comprises 16 residues. The trim removed 0 bases at V and 4 bases at J, leaving 4 bases unmatched. The germline gives CDR1 SQVTM, CDR2 ANQGSEA. The CDR3 nucleotides are TGCAGCGTTGAAGAGCGGGACAGGGCCGGGGCCAACGTCCTGACTTTC. As protein: CSVEERDRAGANVLTF.

The sample holds a few counts of this clonotype. The chain carries TRBV29-1 and TRBJ1-1, with TRBD1 matching over 8 bases. This CDR3 has 14 amino acids. Germline CDR1 is SQVTM and CDR2 is ANQGSEA. V gave up 6 bases and J gave up 1 base; unmatched junction bases: 7. The CDR3 protein is CSVAPGTGNTEAFF. The CDR3 nucleotides are TGCAGCGTCGCGCCGGGGACAGGGAACACTGAAGCTTTCTTT.

This clonotype was counted a few times. The rearrangement links TRBV20-1 to TRBJ1-5, with 7 bases identical to TRBD1. Germline V CDR1 and CDR2: DFQATT, SNEGSKA (reference sequence). This CDR3 has 14 residues. With V trimmed by 5 bases and J by 6 bases, 10 bases remained unmatched. The CDR3 DNA is TGCAGTGCTCGATACAGGGGCGAGGGTCAGCCCCAGCATTTT. Its translation: CSARYRGEGQPQHF.

This clonotype was counted only a few times. The gene calls are TRBV9 and TRBJ2-5, with D unclear. V was pared by 0 bases and J by 5 bases, with 8 bases between. The CDR3 has 13 amino acids. From germline, CDR1 is SGDLS and CDR2 YYNGEE. CDR3 coding DNA: TGTGCCAGCAGCGTAGGCTTGGGCGAGACCCAGTACTTC. Translating gives CASSVGLGETQYF. The entire variable domain, with the rest obtained from reference TRBV9 and TRBJ2-5, is as follows: DSGVTQTPKHLITATGQRVTLRCSPRSGDLSVYWYQQSLDQGLQFLIQYYNGEERAKGNILERFSAQQFPDLHSELNLSSLELGDSALYFCASSVGLGETQYFGPGTRLLVL.

This clonotype occurred a few times. V is TRBV29-1 and J is TRBJ2-1; D possibly corresponds to TRBD2 (6 bases). CDR1 and CDR2 (germline): SQVTM, ANQGSEA. This CDR3 is built from 13 residues. V lost 5 bases, J lost 4 bases, and 12 bases lay in between. This chain's CDR3 is CSVWTTSYNEQFF. The CDR3, as DNA: TGCAGCGTTTGGACTACTAGTTACAATGAGCAGTTCTTC.

The chain links TRBV13 to TRBJ1-2, with D uncertain. The V gene's germline CDR1 is PRHDT and CDR2 FYEKMQ (reference sequence). The V end was cut by 5 bases, the J end by 8 bases, with 9 bases between. The CDR3 is 11 amino acids. CDR3 residues: CASSHDWGYTF. CDR3 nucleotides: TGTGCCAGCAGCCATGATTGGGGCTACACCTTC.

The chain combines TRBV6-1 with TRBJ1-5, with a weak D call TRBD1 (6 bases). The CDR3 is 15 residues long. CDR1 and CDR2 (germline): MNHNS, SASEGT. V lost 3 bases to trimming and J lost 4 bases, with 13 bases between them. CDR3 in DNA: TGTGCCAGCAGTGAGCGGAGGAGGGGGAATCAGCCCCAGCATTTT. Translating it yields CASSERRRGNQPQHF.